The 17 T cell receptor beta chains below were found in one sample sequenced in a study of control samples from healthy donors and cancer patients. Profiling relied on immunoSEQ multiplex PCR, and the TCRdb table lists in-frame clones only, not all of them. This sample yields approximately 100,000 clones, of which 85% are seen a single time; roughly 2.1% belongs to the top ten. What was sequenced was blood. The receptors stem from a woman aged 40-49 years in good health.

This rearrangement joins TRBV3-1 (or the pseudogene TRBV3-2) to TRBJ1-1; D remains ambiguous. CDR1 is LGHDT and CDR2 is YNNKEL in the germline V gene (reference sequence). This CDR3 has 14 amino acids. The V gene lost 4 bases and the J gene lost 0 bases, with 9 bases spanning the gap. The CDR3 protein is CASSPFALNTEAFF. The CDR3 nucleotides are TGTGCCAGCAGCCCGTTTGCTTTGAACACTGAAGCTTTCTTT.

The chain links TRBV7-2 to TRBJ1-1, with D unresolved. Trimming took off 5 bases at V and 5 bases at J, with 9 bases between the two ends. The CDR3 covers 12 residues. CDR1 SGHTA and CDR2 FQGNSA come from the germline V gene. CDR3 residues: CASSPSRTEAFF. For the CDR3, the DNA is TGTGCCAGCAGCCCGTCGAGAACTGAAGCTTTCTTT.

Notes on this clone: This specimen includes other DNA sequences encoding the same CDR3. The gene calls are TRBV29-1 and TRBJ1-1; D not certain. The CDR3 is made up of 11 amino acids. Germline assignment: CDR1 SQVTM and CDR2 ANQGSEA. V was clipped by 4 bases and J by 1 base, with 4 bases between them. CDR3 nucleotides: TGCAGCGTTGTGAGGAACACTGAAGCTTTCTTT. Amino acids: CSVVRNTEAFF.

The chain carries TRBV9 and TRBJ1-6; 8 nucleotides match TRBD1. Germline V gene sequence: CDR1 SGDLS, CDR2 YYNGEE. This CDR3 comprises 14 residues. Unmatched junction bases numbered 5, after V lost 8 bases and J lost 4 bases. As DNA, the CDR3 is TGTGCCAGTCAAGGGACAGGATATAATTCACCCCTCCACTTT. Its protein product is CASQGTGYNSPLHF.

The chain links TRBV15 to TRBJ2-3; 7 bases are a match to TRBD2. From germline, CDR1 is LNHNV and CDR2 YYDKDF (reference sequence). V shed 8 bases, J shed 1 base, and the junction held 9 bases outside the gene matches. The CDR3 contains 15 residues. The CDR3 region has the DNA TGTGCCACCTCCCGGGGGGTTTTTGGCACAGATACGCAGTATTTT. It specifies CATSRGVFGTDTQYF.

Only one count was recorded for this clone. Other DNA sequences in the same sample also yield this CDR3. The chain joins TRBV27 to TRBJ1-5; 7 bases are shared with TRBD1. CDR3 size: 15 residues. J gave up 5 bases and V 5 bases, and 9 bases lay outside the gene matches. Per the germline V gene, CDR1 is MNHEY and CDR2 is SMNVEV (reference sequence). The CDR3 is CASSLQGGRDQPQHF. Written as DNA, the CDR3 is TGTGCCAGCAGTCTCCAGGGGGGCCGCGATCAGCCCCAGCATTTT.

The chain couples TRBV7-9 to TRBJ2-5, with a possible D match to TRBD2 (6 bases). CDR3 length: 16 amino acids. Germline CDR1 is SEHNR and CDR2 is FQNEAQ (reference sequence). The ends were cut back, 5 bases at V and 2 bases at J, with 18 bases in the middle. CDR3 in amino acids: CASSLTGGADQETQYF. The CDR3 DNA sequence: TGTGCCAGCAGCCTCACCGGGGGAGCGGATCAAGAGACCCAGTACTTC.

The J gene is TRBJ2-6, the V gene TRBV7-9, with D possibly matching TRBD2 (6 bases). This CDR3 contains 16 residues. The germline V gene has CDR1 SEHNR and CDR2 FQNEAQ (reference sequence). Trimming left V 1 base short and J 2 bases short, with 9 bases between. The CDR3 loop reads CASSLVGGPGANVLTF. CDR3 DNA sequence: TGTGCCAGCAGCTTAGTCGGAGGGCCTGGGGCCAACGTCCTGACTTTC.

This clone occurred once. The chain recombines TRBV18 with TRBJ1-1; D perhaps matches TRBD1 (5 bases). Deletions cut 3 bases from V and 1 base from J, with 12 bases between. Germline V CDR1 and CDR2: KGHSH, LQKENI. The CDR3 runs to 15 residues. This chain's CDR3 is CASSPREGANTEAFF. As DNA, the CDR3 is TGTGCCAGCTCACCTAGGGAAGGGGCGAACACTGAAGCTTTCTTT. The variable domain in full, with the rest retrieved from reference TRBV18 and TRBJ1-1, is NAGVMQNPRHLVRRRGQEARLRCSPMKGHSHVYWYRQLPEEGLKFMVYLQKENIIDESGMPKERFSAEFPKEGPSILRIQQVVRGDSAAYFCASSPREGANTEAFFGQGTRLTVV.

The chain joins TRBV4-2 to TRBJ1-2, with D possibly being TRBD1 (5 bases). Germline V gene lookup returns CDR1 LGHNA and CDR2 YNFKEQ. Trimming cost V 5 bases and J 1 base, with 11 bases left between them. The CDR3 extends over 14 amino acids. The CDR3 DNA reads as TGTGCCAGCAGCGGTGGGGGTTATAACTATGGCTACACCTTC. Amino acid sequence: CASSGGGYNYGYTF.

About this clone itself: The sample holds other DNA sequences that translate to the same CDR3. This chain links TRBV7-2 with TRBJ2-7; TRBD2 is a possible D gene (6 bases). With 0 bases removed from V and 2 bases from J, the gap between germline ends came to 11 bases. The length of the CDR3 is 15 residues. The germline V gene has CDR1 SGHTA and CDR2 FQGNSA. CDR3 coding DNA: TGTGCCAGCAGCTTAGCGGCGGGGCAGACCTACGAGCAGTACTTC. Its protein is CASSLAAGQTYEQYF.

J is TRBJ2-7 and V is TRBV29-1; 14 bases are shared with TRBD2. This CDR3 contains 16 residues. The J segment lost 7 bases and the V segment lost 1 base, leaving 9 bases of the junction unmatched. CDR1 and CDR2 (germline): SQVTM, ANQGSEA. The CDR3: CSVEGPRTSGGYEQYF. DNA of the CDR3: TGCAGCGTTGAAGGCCCCCGGACTAGCGGGGGGTATGAGCAGTACTTC.

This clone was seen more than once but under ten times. The CDR3 spells CASSLGGTEVNTEAFF. In DNA form, the CDR3 reads TGTGCCAGCAGCTTGGGCGGGACAGAAGTGAACACTGAAGCTTTCTTT. The chain uses TRBV5-6 and TRBJ1-1; 7 nucleotides agree with TRBD1. CDR3 length: 16 residues. J lost 0 bases, V lost 0 bases, and 5 bases had no gene match. CDR1 and CDR2 from the germline V gene are SGHDT and YYEEEE.

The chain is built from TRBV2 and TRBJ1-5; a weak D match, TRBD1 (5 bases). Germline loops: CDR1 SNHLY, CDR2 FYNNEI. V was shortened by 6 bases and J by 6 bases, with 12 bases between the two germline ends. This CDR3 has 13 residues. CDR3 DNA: TGTGCCAGCAGCGACAGCGAGCGTCAGCCCCAGCATTTT. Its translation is CASSDSERQPQHF.

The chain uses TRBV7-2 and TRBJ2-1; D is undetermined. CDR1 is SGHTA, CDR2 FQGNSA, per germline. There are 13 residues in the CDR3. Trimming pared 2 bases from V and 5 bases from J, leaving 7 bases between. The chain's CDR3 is CASSLSRNNEQFF. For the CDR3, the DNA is TGTGCCAGCAGCTTAAGTAGAAACAATGAGCAGTTCTTC.

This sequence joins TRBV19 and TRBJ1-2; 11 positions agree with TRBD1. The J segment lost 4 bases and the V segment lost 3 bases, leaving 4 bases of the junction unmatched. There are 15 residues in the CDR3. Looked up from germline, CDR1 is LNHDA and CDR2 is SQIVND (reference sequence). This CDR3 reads CASSMAGTGGYGYTF. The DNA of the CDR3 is TGTGCCAGTAGTATGGCGGGGACAGGGGGCTATGGCTACACCTTC. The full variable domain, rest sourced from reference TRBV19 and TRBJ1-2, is DGGITQSPKYLFRKEGQNVTLSCEQNLNHDAMYWYRQDPGQGLRLIYYSQIVNDFQKGDIAEGYSVSREKKESFPLTVTSAQKNPTAFYLCASSMAGTGGYGYTFGSGTRLTVV.

The CDR3 DNA sequence: TGTGCCAGCAGCTTACCCCCCTGGGAGGGAAGGAAGAGATACGAGCAGTACTTC. This encodes CASSLPPWEGRKRYEQYF. The chain uses TRBV7-2 and TRBJ2-7, with 7 nucleotides matching TRBD2. J gave up 4 bases and V 2 bases, and 17 bases lay outside the gene matches. Germline assignment: CDR1 SGHTA and CDR2 FQGNSA. The CDR3 extends over 18 amino acids. The full variable domain, its missing parts supplied by reference TRBV7-2 and TRBJ2-7, is GAGVSQSPSNKVTEKGKDVELRCDPISGHTALYWYRQSLGQGLEFLIYFQGNSAPDKSGLPSDRFSAERTGGSVSTLTIQRTQQEDSAVYLCASSLPPWEGRKRYEQYFGPGTRLTVT.